The subject of this entry is one T cell receptor (beta chain). Its cognate antigen is unknown. Trimming cost V 5 bases and J 5 bases; bases outside gene matches: 13. This CDR3 comprises 16 residues. Germline V CDR1 and CDR2: SGHTA, FQGNSA. By 5'RACE template switching, TCR cDNA was produced, with a universal primer site and UMIs added in the process. TCRdb itself ran the 5' RACE reads through MiXCR, one entry per CDR3 protein. The table has 300,000 to 450,000 distinct CDR3 sequences, approximately 8% seen once. The entry originates in a study of T cells after yellow fever vaccination. Study observations and caveats: When the response was secondary, it was weaker but reached its peak faster, day 5 versus 15. Only a minor proportion of clonotypes was detected across both CD4 and CD8 compartments. Post-booster samples contained most primary-vaccination clones (more than 95% CD4, about 90% CD8).

Source: PBMCs, taken roughly seven weeks after the first yellow fever vaccination. This chain joins TRBV7-2 and TRBJ2-7; 9 nucleotides align to TRBD1. This TCR came from a man aged 18 to 30 who received the YFV17D yellow fever vaccine. CDR3 sequence: CASSPFQMGQGHEQYF. DNA for the CDR3: TGTGCCAGCAGCCCATTTCAGATGGGACAGGGTCACGAGCAGTACTTC.